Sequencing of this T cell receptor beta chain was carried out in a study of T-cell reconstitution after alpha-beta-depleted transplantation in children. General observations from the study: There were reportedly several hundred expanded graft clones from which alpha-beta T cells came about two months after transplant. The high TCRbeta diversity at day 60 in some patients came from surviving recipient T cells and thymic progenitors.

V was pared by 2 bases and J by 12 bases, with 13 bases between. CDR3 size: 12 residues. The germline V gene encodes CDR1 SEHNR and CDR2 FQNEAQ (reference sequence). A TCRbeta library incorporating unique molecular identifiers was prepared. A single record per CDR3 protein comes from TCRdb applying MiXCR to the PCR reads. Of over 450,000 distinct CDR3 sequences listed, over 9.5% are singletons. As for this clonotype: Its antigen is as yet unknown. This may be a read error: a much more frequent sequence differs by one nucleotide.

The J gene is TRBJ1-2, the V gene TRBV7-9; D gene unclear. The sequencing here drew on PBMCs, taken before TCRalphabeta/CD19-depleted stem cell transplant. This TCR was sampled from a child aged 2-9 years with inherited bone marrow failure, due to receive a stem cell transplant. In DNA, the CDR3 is TGTGCCAGCAGCTTACTATCCCAGAGCGACACCTTC. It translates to CASSLLSQSDTF.